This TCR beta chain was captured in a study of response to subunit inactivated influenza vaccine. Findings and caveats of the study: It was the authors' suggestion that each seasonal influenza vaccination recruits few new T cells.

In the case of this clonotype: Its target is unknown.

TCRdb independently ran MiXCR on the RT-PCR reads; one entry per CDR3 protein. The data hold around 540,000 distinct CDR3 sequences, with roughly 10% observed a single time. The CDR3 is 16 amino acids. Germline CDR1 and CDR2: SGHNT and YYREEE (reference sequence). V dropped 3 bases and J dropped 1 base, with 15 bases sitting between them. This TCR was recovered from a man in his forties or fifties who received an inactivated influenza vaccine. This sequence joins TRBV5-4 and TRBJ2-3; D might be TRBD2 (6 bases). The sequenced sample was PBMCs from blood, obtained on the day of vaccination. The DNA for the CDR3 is TGTGCCAGCAGCTCCCCCTTTAGGGAGGGCACAGATACGCAGTATTTT. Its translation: CASSSPFREGTDTQYF.